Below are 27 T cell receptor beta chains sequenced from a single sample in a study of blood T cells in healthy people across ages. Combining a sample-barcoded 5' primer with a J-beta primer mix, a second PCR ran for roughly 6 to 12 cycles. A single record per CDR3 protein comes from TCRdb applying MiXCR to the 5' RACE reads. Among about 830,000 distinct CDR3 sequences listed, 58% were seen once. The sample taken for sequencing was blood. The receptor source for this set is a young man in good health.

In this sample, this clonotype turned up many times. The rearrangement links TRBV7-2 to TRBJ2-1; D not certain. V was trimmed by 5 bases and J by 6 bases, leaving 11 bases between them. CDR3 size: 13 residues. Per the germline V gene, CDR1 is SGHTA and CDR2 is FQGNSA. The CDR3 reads CASSPYLSNEQFF. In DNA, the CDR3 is TGTGCCAGCAGCCCCTACCTCAGCAATGAGCAGTTCTTC.

CDR3 protein: CASSEKSLGYCNEQFF. The CDR3 coding sequence is TGTGCCAGCAGCGAAAAAAGTTTGGGGTACTGCAATGAGCAGTTCTTC. The V gene is TRBV2, the J gene TRBJ2-1; D is unresolved. The germline V and J ends were trimmed by 6 bases and 6 bases, with 21 bases remaining between them. This CDR3 spans 16 amino acids. Germline V lookup: CDR1 SNHLY, CDR2 FYNNEI.

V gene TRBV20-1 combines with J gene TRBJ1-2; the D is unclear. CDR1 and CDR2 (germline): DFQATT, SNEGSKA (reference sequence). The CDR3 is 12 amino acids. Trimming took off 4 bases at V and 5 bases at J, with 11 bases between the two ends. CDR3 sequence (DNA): TGCAGTGCTACCGACCAGAAATATGGCTACACCTTC. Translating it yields CSATDQKYGYTF.

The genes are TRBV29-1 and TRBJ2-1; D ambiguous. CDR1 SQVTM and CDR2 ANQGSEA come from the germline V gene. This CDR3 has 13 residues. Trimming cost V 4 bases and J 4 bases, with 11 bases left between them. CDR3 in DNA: TGCAGCGTTGTCCAGCCCGAATACAATGAGCAGTTCTTC. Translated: CSVVQPEYNEQFF.

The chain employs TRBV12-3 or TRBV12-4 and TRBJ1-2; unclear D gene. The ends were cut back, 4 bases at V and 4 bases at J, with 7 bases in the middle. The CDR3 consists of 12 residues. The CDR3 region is CASSSNLYGYTF. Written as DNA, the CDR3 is TGTGCCAGCAGTTCTAACCTCTATGGCTACACCTTC.

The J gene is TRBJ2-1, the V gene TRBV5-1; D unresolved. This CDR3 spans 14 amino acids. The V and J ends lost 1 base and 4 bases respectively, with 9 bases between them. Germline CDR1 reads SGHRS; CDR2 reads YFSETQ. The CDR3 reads CASSLRERYNEQFF. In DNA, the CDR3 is TGCGCCAGCAGCTTGCGAGAGAGATACAATGAGCAGTTCTTC. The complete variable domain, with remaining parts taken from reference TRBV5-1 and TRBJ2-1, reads KAGVTQTPRYLIKTRGQQVTLSCSPISGHRSVSWYQQTPGQGLQFLFEYFSETQRNKGNFPGRFSGRQFSNSRSEMNVSTLELGDSALYLCASSLRERYNEQFFGPGTRLTVL.

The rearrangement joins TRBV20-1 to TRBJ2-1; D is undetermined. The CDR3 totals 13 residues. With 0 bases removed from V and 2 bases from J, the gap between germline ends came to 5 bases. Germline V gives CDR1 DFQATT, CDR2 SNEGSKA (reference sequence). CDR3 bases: TGCAGTGCTAGAGATCTAGCCTACAATGAGCAGTTCTTC. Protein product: CSARDLAYNEQFF.

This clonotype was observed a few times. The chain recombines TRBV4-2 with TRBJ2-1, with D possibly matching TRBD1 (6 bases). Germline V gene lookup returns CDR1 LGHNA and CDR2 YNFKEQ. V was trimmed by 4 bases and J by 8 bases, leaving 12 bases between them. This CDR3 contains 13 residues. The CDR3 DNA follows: TGTGCCAGCAGCCGGTTGACAGGCGATGAGCAGTTCTTC. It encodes CASSRLTGDEQFF.

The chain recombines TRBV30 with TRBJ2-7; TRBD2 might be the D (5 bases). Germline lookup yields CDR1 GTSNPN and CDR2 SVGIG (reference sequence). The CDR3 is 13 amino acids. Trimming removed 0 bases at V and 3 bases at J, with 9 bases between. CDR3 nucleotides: TGTGCCTGGAGTGTACGGACTGACTACGAGCAGTACTTC. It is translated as CAWSVRTDYEQYF. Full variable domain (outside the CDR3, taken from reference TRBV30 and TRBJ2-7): SQTIHQWPATLVQPVGSPLSLECTVEGTSNPNLYWYRQAAGRGLQLLFYSVGIGQISSEVPQNLSASRPQDRQFILSSKKLLLSDSGFYLCAWSVRTDYEQYFGPGTRLTVT.

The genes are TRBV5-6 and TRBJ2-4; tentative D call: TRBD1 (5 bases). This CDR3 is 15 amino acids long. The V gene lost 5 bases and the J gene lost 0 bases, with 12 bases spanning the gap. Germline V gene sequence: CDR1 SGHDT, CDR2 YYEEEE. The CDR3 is CASRPWGLAKNIQYF. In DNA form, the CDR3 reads TGTGCCAGCAGGCCCTGGGGCCTAGCCAAAAACATTCAGTACTTC.

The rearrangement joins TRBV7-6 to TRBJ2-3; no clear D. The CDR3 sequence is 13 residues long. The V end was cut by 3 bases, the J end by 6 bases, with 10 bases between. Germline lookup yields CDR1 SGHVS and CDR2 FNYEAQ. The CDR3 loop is CASSLAPYDTQYF. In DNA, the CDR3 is TGTGCCAGCAGCTTGGCGCCCTATGATACGCAGTATTTT.

CDR3 amino acids: CASSFGREKETQYF. CDR3 DNA: TGTGCCAGCAGCTTCGGGCGGGAAAAAGAGACCCAGTACTTC. V is TRBV7-2 and J is TRBJ2-5; TRBD2 might be the D (6 bases). The V and J ends lost 3 bases and 3 bases respectively, with 11 bases between them. The germline CDR1 and CDR2 sequences are SGHTA and FQGNSA. CDR3 length equals 14 residues.

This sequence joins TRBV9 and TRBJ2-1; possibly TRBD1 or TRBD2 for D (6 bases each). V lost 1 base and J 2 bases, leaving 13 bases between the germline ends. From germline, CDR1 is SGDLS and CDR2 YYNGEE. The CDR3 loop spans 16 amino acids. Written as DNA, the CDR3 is TGTGCCAGCAGCGTATCGTGGGGGGCAACCTACAATGAGCAGTTCTTC. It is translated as CASSVSWGATYNEQFF.

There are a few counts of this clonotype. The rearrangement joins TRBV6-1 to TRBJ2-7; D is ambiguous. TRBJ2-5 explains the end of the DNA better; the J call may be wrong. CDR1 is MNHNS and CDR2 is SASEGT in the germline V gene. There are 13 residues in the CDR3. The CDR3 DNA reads TGTGCCAGCAGTGAAGCGCGGTATCAGACCCAGTACTTC. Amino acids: CASSEARYQTQYF.

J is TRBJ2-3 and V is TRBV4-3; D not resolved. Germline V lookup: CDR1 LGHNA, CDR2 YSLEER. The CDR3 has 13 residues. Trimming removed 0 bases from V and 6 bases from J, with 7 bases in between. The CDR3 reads CASSQELLDTQYF. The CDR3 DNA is TGCGCCAGCAGCCAAGAGTTGCTGGATACGCAGTATTTT.

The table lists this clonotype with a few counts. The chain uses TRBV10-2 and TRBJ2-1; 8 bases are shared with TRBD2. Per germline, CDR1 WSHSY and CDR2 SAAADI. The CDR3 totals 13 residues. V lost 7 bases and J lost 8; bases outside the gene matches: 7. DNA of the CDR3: TGCGCCAGCATCAGCGGGAGTGCGGATGAGCAGTTCTTC. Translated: CASISGSADEQFF.

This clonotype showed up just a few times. DNA of the CDR3: TGTGCCAGCACCTACCGGGACAGGGCCTACGAGCAGTACTTC. The encoded protein is CASTYRDRAYEQYF. The chain employs TRBV6-6 and TRBJ2-7; 9 positions agree with TRBD1. CDR1 MNHNY and CDR2 SVGAGI come from the germline V gene (reference sequence). V dropped 7 bases and J dropped 2; count of bases not matched to a gene: 6. This CDR3 contains 14 residues.

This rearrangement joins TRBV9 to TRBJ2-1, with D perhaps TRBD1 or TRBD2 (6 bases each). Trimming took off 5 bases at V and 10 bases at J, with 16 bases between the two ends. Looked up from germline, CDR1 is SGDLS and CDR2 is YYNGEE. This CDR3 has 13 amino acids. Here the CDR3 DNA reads TGTGCCAGCAGTAGAGGGGGGTTCTCGGAGCAGTTCTTC. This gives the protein CASSRGGFSEQFF. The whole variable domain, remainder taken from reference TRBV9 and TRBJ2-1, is DSGVTQTPKHLITATGQRVTLRCSPRSGDLSVYWYQQSLDQGLQFLIQYYNGEERAKGNILERFSAQQFPDLHSELNLSSLELGDSALYFCASSRGGFSEQFFGPGTRLTVL.

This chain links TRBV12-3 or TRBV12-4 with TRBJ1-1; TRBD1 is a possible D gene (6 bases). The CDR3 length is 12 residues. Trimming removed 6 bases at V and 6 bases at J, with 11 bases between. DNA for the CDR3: TGTGCCAGCAGCCCCGCAGGGGCTGAAGCTTTCTTT. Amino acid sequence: CASSPAGAEAFF.

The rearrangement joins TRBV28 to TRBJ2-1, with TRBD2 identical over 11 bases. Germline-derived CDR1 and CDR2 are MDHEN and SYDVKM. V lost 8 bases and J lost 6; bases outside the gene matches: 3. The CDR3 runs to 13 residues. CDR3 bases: TGTGCCAGCCTAGCGGGAGGTATCAATGAGCAGTTCTTC. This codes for CASLAGGINEQFF.

DNA for the CDR3: TGCAGCGTTGAAGAATGCGGGGTCATGCAGACCCAGTACTTC. Amino acid sequence: CSVEECGVMQTQYF. The chain recombines TRBV29-1 with TRBJ2-5; the D gene is possibly TRBD2 (6 bases). The V end lost 0 bases, the J end lost 6 bases, and 14 bases lay between the germline ends. CDR3 length: 14 amino acids. Germline assignment: CDR1 SQVTM and CDR2 ANQGSEA.

Here the CDR3 reads CASKLDRRADYEQYF. CDR3 DNA sequence: TGTGCCAGCAAACTGGACAGAAGAGCGGACTACGAGCAGTACTTC. The chain is built from TRBV6-1 and TRBJ2-7, with D tentatively TRBD1 (6 bases). Germline V gene data show CDR1 as MNHNS and CDR2 as SASEGT. The CDR3 length is 15 residues. V dropped 7 bases and J dropped 3 bases, with 19 bases sitting between them.

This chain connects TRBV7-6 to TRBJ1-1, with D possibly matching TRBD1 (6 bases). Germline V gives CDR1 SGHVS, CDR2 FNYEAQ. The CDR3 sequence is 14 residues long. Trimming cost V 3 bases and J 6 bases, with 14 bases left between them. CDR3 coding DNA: TGTGCCAGCAGCTTTGGGCAGGGGATGTCTGAAGCTTTCTTT. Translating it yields CASSFGQGMSEAFF.

The CDR3 spells CASSPSGGSEQFF. In DNA form, the CDR3 reads TGTGCCAGCTCACCCTCAGGGGGTAGTGAGCAGTTCTTC. The rearrangement links TRBV18 to TRBJ2-1; 7 bases are shared with TRBD1. The CDR3 is 13 residues long. CDR1 is KGHSH and CDR2 is LQKENI in the germline V gene. J lost 9 bases, V lost 3 bases, and 5 bases had no gene match. Together with reference TRBV18 and TRBJ2-1, the CDR3 gives the full variable domain: NAGVMQNPRHLVRRRGQEARLRCSPMKGHSHVYWYRQLPEEGLKFMVYLQKENIIDESGMPKERFSAEFPKEGPSILRIQQVVRGDSAAYFCASSPSGGSEQFFGPGTRLTVL.

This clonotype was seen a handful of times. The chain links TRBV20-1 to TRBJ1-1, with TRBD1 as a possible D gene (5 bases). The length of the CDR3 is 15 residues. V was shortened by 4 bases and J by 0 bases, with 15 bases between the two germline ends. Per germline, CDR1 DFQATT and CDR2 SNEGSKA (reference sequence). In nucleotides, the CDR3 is TGCAGTGCTACAGACATACGACAGCTGAACACTGAAGCTTTCTTT. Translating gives CSATDIRQLNTEAFF.

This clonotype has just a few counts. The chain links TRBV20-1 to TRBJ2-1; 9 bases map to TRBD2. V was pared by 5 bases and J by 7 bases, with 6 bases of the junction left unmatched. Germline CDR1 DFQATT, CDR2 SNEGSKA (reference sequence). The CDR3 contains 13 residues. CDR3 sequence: CSAPGLANNEQFF. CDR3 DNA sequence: TGCAGTGCTCCCGGACTAGCGAATAATGAGCAGTTCTTC.

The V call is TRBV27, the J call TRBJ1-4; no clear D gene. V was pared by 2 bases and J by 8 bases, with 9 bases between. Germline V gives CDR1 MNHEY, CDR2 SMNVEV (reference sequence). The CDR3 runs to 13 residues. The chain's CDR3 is CASSLGHKEKLFF. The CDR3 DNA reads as TGTGCCAGCAGTTTAGGGCATAAGGAAAAACTGTTTTTT.